A single sample is the source of the 27 T cell receptor beta chains below, sequenced in a study of blood T cell repertoires in COVID-19. TCRdb's copy holds only in-frame clones and misses some; the assay was immunoSEQ multiplex PCR. The table lists hundreds of thousands of clones, around 90% of them singletons. Sequenced input: PBMCs or T cells enriched from blood (not recorded which). These receptors were obtained from a woman aged 18-30 years with acute COVID-19.

V gene TRBV30 combines with J gene TRBJ1-6; D possibly corresponds to TRBD1 (6 bases). V lost 2 bases, J lost 2 bases, and 10 bases lay in between. The CDR3 has 15 amino acids. Germline V gene data show CDR1 as GTSNPN and CDR2 as SVGIG (reference sequence). Here the CDR3 DNA reads TGTGCCTGGAGTTCAAGGGGGACCTATAATTCACCCCTCCACTTT. It codes for CAWSSRGTYNSPLHF.

J is TRBJ1-3 and V is TRBV11-2; possible D gene TRBD1, 5 bases. V dropped 5 bases and J dropped 11 bases, with 13 bases sitting between them. The CDR3 extends over 12 amino acids. Germline V gene lookup returns CDR1 SGHAT and CDR2 FQNNGV. In DNA, the CDR3 is TGTGCCAGCAGCCGGGACTCGATGGCCATATATTTT. It is translated as CASSRDSMAIYF. Full variable domain (remainder filled in from reference TRBV11-2 and TRBJ1-3): EAGVAQSPRYKIIEKRQSVAFWCNPISGHATLYWYQQILGQGPKLLIQFQNNGVVDDSQLPKDRFSAERLKGVDSTLKIQPAKLEDSAVYLCASSRDSMAIYFGEGSWLTVV.

V usage is TRBV7-6 and J usage is TRBJ2-7, with TRBD1 matching 8 bases. Germline V lookup: CDR1 SGHVS, CDR2 FNYEAQ. V shed 5 bases and J 0 bases; nucleotides not matched to a gene: 9. CDR3 size: 16 residues. CDR3 region: CASSATGGRLSYEQYF. CDR3 coding DNA: TGTGCCAGCAGCGCCACAGGGGGACGCCTCTCCTACGAGCAGTACTTC.

This clone was counted at least ten times. This sequence joins TRBV5-1 and TRBJ1-1; 8 positions match TRBD1. The CDR3 is 13 residues long. The junction had 5 bases not matched to a gene; V was cut back by 0 bases and J by 10 bases. In germline, CDR1 is SGHRS, CDR2 YFSETQ. The CDR3 loop reads CASSLGQGARAFF. The CDR3 DNA sequence: TGCGCCAGCAGCTTGGGGCAGGGGGCGAGAGCTTTCTTT.

V is TRBV2 and J is TRBJ2-1; 8 bases are shared with TRBD2. This CDR3 is 17 amino acids long. Germline loops: CDR1 SNHLY, CDR2 FYNNEI. The V and J ends lost 6 bases and 2 bases, in that order; junction bases with no gene match: 12. The chain's CDR3 is CASRKWGPGLAYNEQFF. DNA for the CDR3: TGTGCCAGCAGGAAGTGGGGGCCGGGACTAGCCTACAATGAGCAGTTCTTC.

The chain recombines TRBV28 with TRBJ2-6; no reliable D call. V was shortened by 8 bases and J by 1 base, with 21 bases between the two germline ends. This CDR3 comprises 18 residues. In germline, CDR1 is MDHEN, CDR2 SYDVKM. The CDR3 reads CASQFLDNVHSGANVLTF. CDR3 bases: TGTGCCAGCCAGTTCCTTGATAACGTCCATTCTGGGGCCAACGTCCTGACTTTC.

The V gene is TRBV27, the J gene TRBJ1-1, with no clear D. From germline, CDR1 is MNHEY and CDR2 SMNVEV (reference sequence). V gave up 4 bases and J gave up 7 bases, with 16 bases separating them. The CDR3 consists of 14 residues. In DNA form, the CDR3 reads TGTGCCAGCAGTTCGCCACCCGAGTCAAATGAAGCTTTCTTT. It translates to CASSSPPESNEAFF.

The chain carries TRBV18 and TRBJ1-2; a weak D match, TRBD1 (5 bases). Germline V gene sequence: CDR1 KGHSH, CDR2 LQKENI. Trimming took off 3 bases at V and 8 bases at J, with 22 bases between the two ends. The CDR3 is 16 residues long. DNA of the CDR3: TGTGCCAGCTCACCCCTGGATCTTACAGGAACGGGCGGCTACACCTTC. Translating gives CASSPLDLTGTGGYTF.

The gene calls are TRBV11-2 and TRBJ2-1, with 11 bases that match TRBD2. The CDR3 has 15 residues. Per germline, CDR1 SGHAT and CDR2 FQNNGV. V was pared by 4 bases and J by 5 bases, with 4 bases of the junction left unmatched. For the CDR3, the DNA is TGTGCCAGCAGCTCTACTAGCGGGGGACACAATGAGCAGTTCTTC. This codes for CASSSTSGGHNEQFF.

This clone was seen only a few times. The chain is built from TRBV7-2 and TRBJ2-7; TRBD2 agrees at 15 bases. This CDR3 is built from 16 residues. Per germline, CDR1 SGHTA and CDR2 FQGNSA. V was pared by 6 bases and J by 0 bases, with 3 bases of the junction left unmatched. This chain's CDR3 is CASRGTSGGSSYEQYF. CDR3 nucleotides: TGTGCCAGCAGGGGGACTAGCGGGGGGAGCTCCTACGAGCAGTACTTC.

This clone was recorded once. This chain links TRBV6-5 with TRBJ1-6; D is unclear. The CDR3 has 14 residues. The V gene lost 6 bases and the J gene lost 9 bases, with 15 bases spanning the gap. Germline CDR1 and CDR2: MNHEY and SVGAGI. The CDR3 region is CASSLGRLASPLHF. The CDR3 nucleotides read TGTGCCAGCAGCCTCGGCAGACTGGCTTCACCCCTCCACTTT.

The chain links TRBV18 to TRBJ1-2, with D hard to call. The V gene lost 3 bases and the J gene lost 5 bases, with 10 bases spanning the gap. The CDR3 has 13 amino acids. Per germline, CDR1 KGHSH and CDR2 LQKENI. This CDR3 reads CASSPERDYGYTF. For the CDR3, the DNA is TGTGCCAGCTCACCCGAGCGGGATTATGGCTACACCTTC. Complete variable domain (other parts from reference TRBV18 and TRBJ1-2): NAGVMQNPRHLVRRRGQEARLRCSPMKGHSHVYWYRQLPEEGLKFMVYLQKENIIDESGMPKERFSAEFPKEGPSILRIQQVVRGDSAAYFCASSPERDYGYTFGSGTRLTVV.

The genes are TRBV19 and TRBJ1-2, with 7 nucleotides matching TRBD1. The V gene's germline CDR1 is LNHDA and CDR2 SQIVND (reference sequence). This CDR3 spans 15 amino acids. With V trimmed by 6 bases and J by 4 bases, 11 bases remained unmatched. CDR3 sequence: CASRQPQGPGYGYTF. The CDR3 region has the DNA TGTGCCAGTAGACAACCACAGGGGCCGGGCTATGGCTACACCTTC.

The chain employs TRBV5-6 and TRBJ2-7; tentative D call: TRBD2 (5 bases). Trimming cost V 4 bases and J 4 bases, with 15 bases left between them. The CDR3 is 14 residues long. The germline V gene has CDR1 SGHDT and CDR2 YYEEEE. Written as DNA, the CDR3 is TGTGCCAGCAGCGAGGACTCGATTTCATACGAGCAGTACTTC. Protein product: CASSEDSISYEQYF. The full variable domain, in which reference TRBV5-6 and TRBJ2-7 provide the parts outside the CDR3, is DAGVTQSPTHLIKTRGQQVTLRCSPKSGHDTVSWYQQALGQGPQFIFQYYEEEERQRGNFPDRFSGHQFPNYSSELNVNALLLGDSALYLCASSEDSISYEQYFGPGTRLTVT.

The chain joins TRBV27 to TRBJ1-2; 7 nucleotides line up with TRBD1. J lost 8 bases, V lost 5 bases, and 8 bases had no gene match. Germline V lookup: CDR1 MNHEY, CDR2 SMNVEV (reference sequence). The CDR3 spans 13 residues. CDR3 residues: CASSRGQGDGYTF. Written as DNA, the CDR3 is TGTGCCAGCAGTCGGGGCCAGGGGGACGGCTACACCTTC.

The chain recombines TRBV28 with TRBJ1-2, with D possibly TRBD1 on 6 matching bases. Germline loops: CDR1 MDHEN, CDR2 SYDVKM. Trimming took 4 bases from V and 6 from J, leaving 6 bases between them. This CDR3 contains 11 residues. The CDR3 reads CASSYRDGYTF. CDR3 DNA: TGTGCCAGCAGTTACAGGGATGGCTACACCTTC.

The gene calls are TRBV28 and TRBJ2-7; 14 bases line up with TRBD2. Germline trimming cut 5 bases from V and 3 bases from J; bases unmatched to any gene: 3. The germline V gene has CDR1 MDHEN and CDR2 SYDVKM. The CDR3 spans 15 residues. CDR3 coding DNA: TGTGCCAGCAGTCCCGGGACTAGCGGGAGCTACGAGCAGTACTTC. It yields the protein CASSPGTSGSYEQYF.

The rearrangement uses TRBV19 and TRBJ2-1, with D unclear. Trimming cost V 9 bases and J 0 bases, with 12 bases left between them. The CDR3 is 14 amino acids. Germline CDR1 reads LNHDA; CDR2 reads SQIVND (reference sequence). The DNA for the CDR3 is TGTGCCAGCTCGAGCTGGAGCTCCTACAATGAGCAGTTCTTC. The encoded protein is CASSSWSSYNEQFF.

In DNA form, the CDR3 reads TGTGCCAGCTCACAGGGGGCTGGGGCCTACAATGAGCAGTTCTTC. Amino acids: CASSQGAGAYNEQFF. J is TRBJ2-1 and V is TRBV18; 7 positions match TRBD1. CDR3 length: 15 residues. CDR1 and CDR2 (germline): KGHSH, LQKENI. Trimming at V came to 4 bases and at J to 2 bases, leaving 5 bases not matched to a gene. Together with reference TRBV18 and TRBJ2-1, the CDR3 gives the full variable domain: NAGVMQNPRHLVRRRGQEARLRCSPMKGHSHVYWYRQLPEEGLKFMVYLQKENIIDESGMPKERFSAEFPKEGPSILRIQQVVRGDSAAYFCASSQGAGAYNEQFFGPGTRLTVL.

The V call is TRBV5-1, the J call TRBJ2-7; D not certain. Germline lookup yields CDR1 SGHRS and CDR2 YFSETQ. V was trimmed by 2 bases and J by 1 base, leaving 16 bases between them. CDR3 size: 16 residues. Written as DNA, the CDR3 is TGCGCCAGCAGCTTCCAACCCCTCGAAGCGTCCTACGAGCAGTACTTC. Its translation is CASSFQPLEASYEQYF.

A word on this clone: This specimen includes other DNA sequences encoding the same CDR3. This chain uses TRBV5-1 with TRBJ1-1; 7 nucleotides match TRBD1. The CDR3 sequence is 15 residues long. Germline loops: CDR1 SGHRS, CDR2 YFSETQ. Trimming took 4 bases from V and 0 from J; bases not matched to a gene: 6. CDR3 in amino acids: CASSTRQGMNTEAFF. The CDR3 DNA follows: TGCGCCAGCAGCACGAGACAGGGAATGAACACTGAAGCTTTCTTT.

The chain links TRBV7-2 to TRBJ2-2; possible D gene TRBD1, 5 bases. CDR1 and CDR2 (germline): SGHTA, FQGNSA. The V end was cut by 8 bases, the J end by 4 bases, with 14 bases between. This CDR3 contains 14 residues. CDR3 protein: CASLAGIGTGELFF. CDR3 nucleotides: TGTGCCAGCCTTGCAGGGATTGGCACCGGGGAGCTGTTTTTT.

V gene TRBV7-9 combines with J gene TRBJ1-5; 7 bases line up with TRBD1. Trimming took 6 bases from V and 3 from J; bases not matched to a gene: 5. Germline assignment: CDR1 SEHNR and CDR2 FQNEAQ (reference sequence). The CDR3 covers 14 residues. CDR3: CASSTTGNNQPQHF. The CDR3 nucleotides are TGTGCCAGCAGTACGACAGGGAACAATCAGCCCCAGCATTTT. The complete variable domain, with remaining parts taken from reference TRBV7-9 and TRBJ1-5, reads DTGVSQNPRHKITKRGQNVTFRCDPISEHNRLYWYRQTLGQGPEFLTYFQNEAQLEKSRLLSDRFSAERPKGSFSTLEIQRTEQGDSAMYLCASSTTGNNQPQHFGDGTRLSIL.

The chain couples TRBV6-5 to TRBJ1-4; 8 bases line up with TRBD1. The germline gives CDR1 MNHEY, CDR2 SVGAGI. This CDR3 region has 15 residues. Losses at the gene ends were 4 bases for V and 5 bases for J; bases not matched to a gene: 6. The CDR3 nucleotides read TGTGCCAGCAGTTCGCCCGACAGGGGAAATGAAAAACTGTTTTTT. This sequence encodes CASSSPDRGNEKLFF.

The chain joins TRBV12-3 or TRBV12-4 to TRBJ1-4, with D hard to call. The CDR3 contains 13 residues. V was shortened by 3 bases and J by 5 bases, with 7 bases between the two germline ends. CDR3 residues: CASSFRGNEKLFF. The CDR3 nucleotides read TGTGCCAGCAGTTTCCGGGGAAATGAAAAACTGTTTTTT.

The chain employs TRBV7-2 and TRBJ2-2; 10 bases map to TRBD2. V lost 8 bases and J lost 1; bases outside the gene matches: 4. From germline, CDR1 is SGHTA and CDR2 FQGNSA. This CDR3 is 15 amino acids long. The CDR3 nucleotides read TGTGCCAGCGCGTCTAGCGGGGGGAACACCGGGGAGCTGTTTTTT. Its translation is CASASSGGNTGELFF.

This chain joins TRBV27 and TRBJ2-1; D is ambiguous. V lost 3 bases and J 1 base, leaving 10 bases between the germline ends. The CDR3 sequence is 15 residues long. CDR1 and CDR2 from the germline V gene are MNHEY and SMNVEV (reference sequence). CDR3 sequence (DNA): TGTGCCAGCAGTTTGGGTCAACTATCCTACAATGAGCAGTTCTTC. It is translated as CASSLGQLSYNEQFF.